This T cell receptor beta chain was recorded in a study of OX40 agonist ivuxolimab in advanced cancers. Study details: Ivuxolimab, an antibody acting as an agonist of OX40 (CD134), was used to treat patients. Study outcomes and limitations: What antigens the expanded peripheral T cells recognized was never established.

Clones were sequenced by immunoSEQ multiplex PCR, and TCRdb holds only the in-frame ones, with some missing. Of approximately 54,000 clones detected, about 90% appear once; the ten largest clones hold 3.5% to 4.5%. This CDR3 has 12 residues. Trimming shortened V by 2 bases and J by 4 bases, and 8 bases separated the two germline ends. The V gene's germline CDR1 is GTSNPN and CDR2 SVGIG (reference sequence). In regard to this clone: Its antigen is currently unknown.

Patients with autoimmune history or systemic immunosuppression were excluded. This TCR was sampled from an adult with an advanced solid tumor such as melanoma, head and neck, liver or kidney cancer. This sequence joins TRBV30 and TRBJ1-2; D not resolved. The sample in question was CD4+ or CD8+ T cells sorted from blood, obtained in a trial of the OX40 agonist ivuxolimab. CDR3 nucleotide sequence: TGTGCCTGGAGTTTGGGTATCTATGGCTACACCTTC. Its protein product is CAWSLGIYGYTF.